Listed here are 7 T cell receptor beta chains from one sample, sequenced in a study of cytomegalovirus exposure and HLA in healthy donors (dated by TCRdb to 2016 to 2017). The library was built by means of the immunoSEQ multiplex PCR assay. A mixture of 60 forward primers for TCR Vbeta segments and 13 reverse primers for TCR Jbeta segments was used in the multiplex PCR. TCRdb carries this immuneACCESS record with in-frame sequences only. Its versions omit some clonotypes, under half of them owing to an unresolved V gene in the studies checked, with the rest unexplained. The sample records about 130,000 clones, 80% to 90% of which are singletons. The top ten hold around 6.4% of the sample. Source material: PBMCs. The receptors here all came from a woman aged 40 to 50 in good health and CMV-seropositive.

This clone was seen only a few times. J is TRBJ2-5 and V is TRBV4-1; 16 bases match TRBD2. Germline V lookup: CDR1 MGHRA, CDR2 YSYEKL. V lost 4 bases to trimming and J lost 9 bases; unmatched junction nucleotides: 14. The CDR3 runs 18 residues. CDR3 loop: CASSLGTSGGAFTGAQYF. In DNA, the CDR3 is TGCGCCAGCAGCCTCGGGACTAGCGGGGGGGCTTTCACGGGAGCCCAGTACTTC.

Remarks on this clone: A read error may produce the germline difference seen at one junction end. J is TRBJ1-1 and V is TRBV7-7, with 8 bases identical to TRBD1. The CDR3 is made up of 13 amino acids. Germline assignment: CDR1 SSHAT and CDR2 FNYEAQ (reference sequence). The CDR3 is CASSADRAAEAFF. For the CDR3, the DNA is TGTGCTAGCAGCGCGGACAGGGCCGCTGAAGCTTTCTTT.

The J gene is TRBJ2-1, the V gene TRBV7-9; TRBD2 aligns across 11 bases. The CDR3 covers 14 residues. Unmatched junction bases numbered 5, after V lost 4 bases and J lost 9 bases. Germline CDR1 and CDR2: SEHNR and FQNEAQ (reference sequence). In nucleotides, the CDR3 is TGTGCCAGCAGCTCCCGTAGCGGGAGGGGTGAGCAGTTCTTC. This sequence encodes CASSSRSGRGEQFF.

The rearrangement uses TRBV9 and TRBJ1-4; 9 nucleotides line up with TRBD1. V gave up 3 bases and J gave up 8 bases; unmatched junction bases: 11. Germline CDR1 is SGDLS and CDR2 is YYNGEE. The CDR3 has 16 residues. The chain's CDR3 is CASSASNTGGREKLFF. In nucleotides, the CDR3 is TGTGCCAGCAGCGCCAGCAACACAGGGGGCAGAGAAAAACTGTTTTTT.

This clone was detected only a few times. V and J are TRBV5-4 and TRBJ1-2; tentatively, D is TRBD1 (5 bases). Trimming took 0 bases from V and 10 from J, leaving 13 bases between them. Germline V CDR1 and CDR2: SGHNT, YYREEE (reference sequence). The CDR3 runs 13 residues. As DNA, the CDR3 is TGTGCCAGCAGCTTGGGACAGTATGATGTCTACACCTTC. Its protein product is CASSLGQYDVYTF. The full variable domain, its missing parts supplied by reference TRBV5-4 and TRBJ1-2, is ETGVTQSPTHLIKTRGQQVTLRCSSQSGHNTVSWYQQALGQGPQFIFQYYREEENGRGNFPPRFSGLQFPNYSSELNVNALELDDSALYLCASSLGQYDVYTFGSGTRLTVV.

The chain combines TRBV7-8 with TRBJ2-1; TRBD2 aligns across 8 bases. Germline V gene data show CDR1 as SGHVS and CDR2 as FQNEAQ. This CDR3 is built from 11 residues. The CDR3 here is CACGGFNEQFF. The CDR3 nucleotides read TGTGCTTGCGGGGGGTTTAATGAGCAGTTCTTC.

The chain combines TRBV2 with TRBJ1-2; 10 nucleotides align to TRBD1. The CDR3 spans 14 residues. Germline V gives CDR1 SNHLY, CDR2 FYNNEI. V lost 6 bases to trimming and J lost 7 bases; unmatched junction nucleotides: 8. CDR3 sequence reads: CASRSTGTGAGYTF. In DNA, the CDR3 is TGTGCCAGCAGGTCCACCGGGACAGGGGCTGGCTACACCTTC.